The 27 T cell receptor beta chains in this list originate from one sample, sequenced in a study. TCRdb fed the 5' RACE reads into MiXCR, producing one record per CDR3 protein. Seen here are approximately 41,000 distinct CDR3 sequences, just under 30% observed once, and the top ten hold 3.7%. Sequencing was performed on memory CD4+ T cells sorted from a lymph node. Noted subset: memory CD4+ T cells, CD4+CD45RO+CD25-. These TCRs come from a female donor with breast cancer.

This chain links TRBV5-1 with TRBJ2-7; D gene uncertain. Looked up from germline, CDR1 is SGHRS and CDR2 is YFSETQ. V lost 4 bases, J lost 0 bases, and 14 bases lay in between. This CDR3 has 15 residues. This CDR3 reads CASSPRTANSYEQYF. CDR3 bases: TGCGCCAGCAGCCCCAGGACCGCGAACTCCTACGAGCAGTACTTC.

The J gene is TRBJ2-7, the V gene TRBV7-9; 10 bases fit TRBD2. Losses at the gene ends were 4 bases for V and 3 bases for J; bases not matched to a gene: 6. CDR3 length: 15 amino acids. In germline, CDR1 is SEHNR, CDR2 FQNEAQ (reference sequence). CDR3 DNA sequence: TGTGCCAGCAGCTCCGGGACTAGCGCTTACTACGAGCAGTACTTC. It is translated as CASSSGTSAYYEQYF.

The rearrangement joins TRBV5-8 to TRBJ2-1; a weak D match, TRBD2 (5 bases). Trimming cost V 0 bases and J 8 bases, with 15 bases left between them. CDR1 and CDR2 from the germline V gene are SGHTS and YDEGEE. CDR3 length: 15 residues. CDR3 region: CASSLEWESRDEQFF. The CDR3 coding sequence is TGTGCCAGCAGCTTGGAGTGGGAGAGTCGGGATGAGCAGTTCTTC.

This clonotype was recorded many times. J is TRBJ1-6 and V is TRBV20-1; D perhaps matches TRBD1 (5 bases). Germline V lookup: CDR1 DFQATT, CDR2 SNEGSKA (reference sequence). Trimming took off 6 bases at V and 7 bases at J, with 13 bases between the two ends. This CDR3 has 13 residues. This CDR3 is CSAVGRSNSPLHF. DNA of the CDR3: TGCAGTGCCGTGGGACGGTCAAATTCACCCCTCCACTTT.

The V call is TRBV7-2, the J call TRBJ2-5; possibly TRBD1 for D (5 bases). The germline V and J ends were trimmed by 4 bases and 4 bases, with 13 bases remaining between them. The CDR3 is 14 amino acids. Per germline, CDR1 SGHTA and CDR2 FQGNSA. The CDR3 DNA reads TGTGCCAGCAGCTACAGGCGGAGAACAGAGACCCAGTACTTC. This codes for CASSYRRRTETQYF.

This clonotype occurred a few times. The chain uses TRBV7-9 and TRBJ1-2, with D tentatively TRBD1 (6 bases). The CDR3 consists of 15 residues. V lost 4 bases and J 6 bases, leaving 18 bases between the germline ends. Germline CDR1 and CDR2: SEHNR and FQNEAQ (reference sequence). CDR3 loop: CASSSPAGGRDGYTF. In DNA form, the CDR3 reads TGTGCCAGCAGCTCGCCGGCGGGGGGGCGCGATGGCTACACCTTC.

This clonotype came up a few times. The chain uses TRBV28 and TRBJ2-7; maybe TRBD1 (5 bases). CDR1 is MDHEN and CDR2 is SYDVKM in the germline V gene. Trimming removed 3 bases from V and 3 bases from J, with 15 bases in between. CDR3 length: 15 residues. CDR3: CASSFRTGLNYEQYF. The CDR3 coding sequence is TGTGCCAGCAGTTTTCGCACAGGCTTAAACTACGAGCAGTACTTC.

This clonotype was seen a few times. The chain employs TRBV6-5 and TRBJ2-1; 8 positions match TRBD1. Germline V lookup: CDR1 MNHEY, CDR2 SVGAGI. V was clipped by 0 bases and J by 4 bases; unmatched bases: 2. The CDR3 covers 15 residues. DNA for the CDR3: TGTGCCAGCAGTTACTCGAGGACAGGGTACAATGAGCAGTTCTTC. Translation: CASSYSRTGYNEQFF.

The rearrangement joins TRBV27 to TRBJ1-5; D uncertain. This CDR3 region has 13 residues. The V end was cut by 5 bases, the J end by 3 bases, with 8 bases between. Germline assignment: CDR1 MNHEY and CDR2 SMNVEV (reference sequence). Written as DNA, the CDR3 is TGTGCCAGCAGTATAGGGAACAATCAGCCCCAGCATTTT. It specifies CASSIGNNQPQHF.

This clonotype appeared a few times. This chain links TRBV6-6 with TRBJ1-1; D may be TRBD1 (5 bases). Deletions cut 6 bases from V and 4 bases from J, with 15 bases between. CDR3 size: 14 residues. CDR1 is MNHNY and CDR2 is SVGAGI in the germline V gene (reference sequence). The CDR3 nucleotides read TGTGCCAGCAGCCCCAGGGACCGCCGCACTGAAGCTTTCTTT. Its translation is CASSPRDRRTEAFF.

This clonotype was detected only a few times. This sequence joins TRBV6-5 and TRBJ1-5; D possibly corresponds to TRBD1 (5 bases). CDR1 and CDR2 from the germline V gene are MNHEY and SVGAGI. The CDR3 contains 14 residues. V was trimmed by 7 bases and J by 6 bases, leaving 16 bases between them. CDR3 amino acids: CASTPRGGSQPQHF. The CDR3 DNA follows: TGTGCCAGCACTCCGCGGGGGGGTAGTCAGCCCCAGCATTTT.

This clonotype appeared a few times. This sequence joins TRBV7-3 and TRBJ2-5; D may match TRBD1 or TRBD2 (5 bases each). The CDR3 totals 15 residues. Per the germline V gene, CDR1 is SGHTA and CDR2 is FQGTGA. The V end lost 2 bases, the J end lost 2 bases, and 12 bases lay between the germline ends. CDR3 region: CASSLQGTGQETQYF. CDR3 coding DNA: TGTGCCAGCAGCTTACAGGGAACGGGGCAAGAGACCCAGTACTTC.

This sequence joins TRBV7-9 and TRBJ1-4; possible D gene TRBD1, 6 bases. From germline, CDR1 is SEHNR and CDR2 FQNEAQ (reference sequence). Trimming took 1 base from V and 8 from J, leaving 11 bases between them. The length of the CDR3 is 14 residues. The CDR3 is CASSLGTASEKLFF. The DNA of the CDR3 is TGTGCCAGCAGCTTAGGGACAGCAAGCGAAAAACTGTTTTTT.

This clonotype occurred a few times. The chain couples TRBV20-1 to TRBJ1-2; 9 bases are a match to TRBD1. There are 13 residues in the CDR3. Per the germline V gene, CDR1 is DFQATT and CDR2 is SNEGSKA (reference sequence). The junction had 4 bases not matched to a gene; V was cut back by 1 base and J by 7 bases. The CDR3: CSARGTGEGGYTF. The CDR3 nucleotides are TGCAGTGCTAGAGGGACAGGGGAGGGTGGCTACACCTTC.

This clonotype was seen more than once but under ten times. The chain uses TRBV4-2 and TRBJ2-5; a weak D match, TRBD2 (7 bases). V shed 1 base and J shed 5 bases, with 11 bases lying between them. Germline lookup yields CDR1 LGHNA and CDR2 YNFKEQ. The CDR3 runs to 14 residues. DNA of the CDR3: TGTGCCAGCAGCCAAGGAGGGGGGGACGAGACCCAGTACTTC. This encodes CASSQGGGDETQYF.

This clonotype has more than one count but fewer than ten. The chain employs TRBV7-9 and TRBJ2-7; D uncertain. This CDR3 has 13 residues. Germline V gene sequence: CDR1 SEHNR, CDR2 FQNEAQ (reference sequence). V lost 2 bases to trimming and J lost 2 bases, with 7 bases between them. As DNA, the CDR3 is TGTGCCAGCAGCTTATACGGCCCCTACGAGCAGTACTTC. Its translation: CASSLYGPYEQYF.

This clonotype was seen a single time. As DNA, the CDR3 is TGCAGTGCTAGAAGCATTGTCGGACAGCCCCAGCATTTT. It translates to CSARSIVGQPQHF. This sequence joins TRBV20-1 and TRBJ1-5; D is uncertain. CDR3 length: 13 amino acids. Germline CDR1 is DFQATT and CDR2 is SNEGSKA (reference sequence). V was cut by 2 bases and J by 7 bases, with 12 bases left in between.

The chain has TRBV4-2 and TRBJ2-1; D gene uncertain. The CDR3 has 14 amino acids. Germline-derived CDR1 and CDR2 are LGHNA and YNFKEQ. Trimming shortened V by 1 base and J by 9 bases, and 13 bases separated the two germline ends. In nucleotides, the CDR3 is TGTGCCAGCAGCCAAGTGGGTAAAGCTGCTGAGCAGTTCTTC. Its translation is CASSQVGKAAEQFF.

The CDR3 loop is CASSSDSPGTDTQYF. The CDR3 DNA reads as TGCGCCAGCAGCTCGGACTCCCCAGGTACAGATACGCAGTATTTT. J is TRBJ2-3 and V is TRBV5-1; possibly TRBD2 for D (5 bases). Germline V gives CDR1 SGHRS, CDR2 YFSETQ. V lost 3 bases and J 3 bases, leaving 14 bases between the germline ends. CDR3 size: 15 residues.

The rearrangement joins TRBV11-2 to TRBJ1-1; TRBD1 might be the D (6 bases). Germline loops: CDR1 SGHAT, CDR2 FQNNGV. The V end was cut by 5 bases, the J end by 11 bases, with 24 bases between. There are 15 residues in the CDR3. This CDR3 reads CASSPRQASSVMAFF. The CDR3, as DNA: TGTGCCAGCAGCCCAAGACAGGCATCATCGGTGATGGCTTTCTTT.

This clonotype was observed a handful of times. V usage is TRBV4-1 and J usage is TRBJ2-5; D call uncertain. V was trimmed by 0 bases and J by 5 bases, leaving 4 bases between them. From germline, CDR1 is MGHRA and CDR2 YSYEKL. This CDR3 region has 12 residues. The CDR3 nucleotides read TGCGCCAGCAGCCAAGATCGGGAGACCCAGTACTTC. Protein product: CASSQDRETQYF.

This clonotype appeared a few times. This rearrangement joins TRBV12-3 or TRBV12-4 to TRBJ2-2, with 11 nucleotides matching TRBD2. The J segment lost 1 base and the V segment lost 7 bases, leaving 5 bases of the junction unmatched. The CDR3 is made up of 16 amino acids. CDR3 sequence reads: CASTKLAGVNTGELFF. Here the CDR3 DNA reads TGTGCCAGCACCAAACTAGCGGGAGTGAACACCGGGGAGCTGTTTTTT.

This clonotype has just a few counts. CDR3 sequence: CASSPPTGLSYEQYF. DNA of the CDR3: TGTGCCAGCAGTCCACCGACAGGGCTTAGCTACGAGCAGTACTTC. The gene calls are TRBV28 and TRBJ2-7; 7 bases line up with TRBD1. Per germline, CDR1 MDHEN and CDR2 SYDVKM. Unmatched junction bases numbered 10, after V lost 5 bases and J lost 3 bases. The CDR3 is made up of 15 amino acids.

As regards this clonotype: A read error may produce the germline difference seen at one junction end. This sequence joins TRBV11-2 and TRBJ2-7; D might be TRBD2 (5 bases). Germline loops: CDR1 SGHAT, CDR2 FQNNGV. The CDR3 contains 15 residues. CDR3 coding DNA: TGTGCCGGCAGCTTCCCCACCAGCGGCCCCTACGAGCAGTACTTC. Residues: CAGSFPTSGPYEQYF.

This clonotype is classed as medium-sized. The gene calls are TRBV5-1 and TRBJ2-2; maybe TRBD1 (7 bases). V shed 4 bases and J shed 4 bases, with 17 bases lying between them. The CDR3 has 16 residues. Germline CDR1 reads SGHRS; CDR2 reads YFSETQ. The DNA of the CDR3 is TGCGCCAGCAGCCCCGCAGGGGGGTCGGTCACCGGGGAGCTGTTTTTT. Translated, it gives CASSPAGGSVTGELFF.

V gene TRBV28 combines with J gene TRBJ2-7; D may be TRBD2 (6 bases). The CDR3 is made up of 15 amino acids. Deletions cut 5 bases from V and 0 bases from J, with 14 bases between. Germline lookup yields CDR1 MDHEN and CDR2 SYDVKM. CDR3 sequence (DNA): TGTGCCAGCAGTCTTGGAGGGTTTCCCTCCTACGAGCAGTACTTC. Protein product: CASSLGGFPSYEQYF.

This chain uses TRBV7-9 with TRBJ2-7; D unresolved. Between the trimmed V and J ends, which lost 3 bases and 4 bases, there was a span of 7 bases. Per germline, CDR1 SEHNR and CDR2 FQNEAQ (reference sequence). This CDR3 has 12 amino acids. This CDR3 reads CASSFDSYEQYF. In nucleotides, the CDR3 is TGTGCCAGCAGCTTCGACTCTTACGAGCAGTACTTC. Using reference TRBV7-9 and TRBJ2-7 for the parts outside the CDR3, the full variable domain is DTGVSQNPRHKITKRGQNVTFRCDPISEHNRLYWYRQTLGQGPEFLTYFQNEAQLEKSRLLSDRFSAERPKGSFSTLEIQRTEQGDSAMYLCASSFDSYEQYFGPGTRLTVT.